Listed below are T cell receptor beta chains from one sample, sequenced in a study of T cell repertoires in urothelial bladder cancer. Assay used: immunoSEQ multiplex PCR; TCRdb lists only in-frame clones, some missing. This sample has more than 10,000 clones, with roughly 70% found just once. Sample: tumor-infiltrating cells from bladder cancer. Receptors originate from a human donor with urothelial carcinoma. Each CDR3 is given with its conserved first and last residue. Each record gives: V gene, D gene, clone size, J gene, CDR3 DNA, CDR3 protein. A D gene is named only where the DNA matches it firmly. Only some rows state a clone size, as once, few, many or a class for expanded clones.

TRBV18	TRBD1	once	TRBJ2-5	TGTGCCAGCTCACCACGTGACAGGGCCGGAGAGACCCAGTACTTC	CASSPRDRAGETQYF
TRBV2	TRBD2	-	TRBJ2-3	TGTGCCAGCACGGGGACTAGCGGGGATACGCAGTATTTT	CASTGTSGDTQYF
TRBV7-8	-	-	TRBJ2-6	TGTGCCAGCGCCTCTTTTTTGTTCTCTGGGGCCAACGTCCTGACTTTC	CASASFLFSGANVLTF
TRBV6-1	-	-	TRBJ1-2	TGTGCCAGCAGGGATACGGGGTGGGGCGGCTATGGCTACACCTTC	CASRDTGWGGYGYTF
TRBV6-6	-	-	TRBJ2-1	TGTGCCAGCAGTTCTCCGACCGCGGGACATGAGCAGTTCTTC	CASSSPTAGHEQFF
TRBV4-2	TRBD2	-	TRBJ2-3	TGTGCCAGCAGCCAATCGGGACTAGCGGGGCCCCTTTTCACAGATACGCAGTATTTT	CASSQSGLAGPLFTDTQYF
TRBV29-1	-	-	TRBJ1-1	TGCAGCGTTGACCCTGAGAACAGGGTGAACACTGAAGCTTTCTTT	CSVDPENRVNTEAFF
TRBV19	TRBD2	-	TRBJ2-7	TGTGCCAGTAGTATAGCATCAGCGGGAGAGCAGTACTTC	CASSIASAGEQYF
TRBV7-2	-	-	TRBJ1-6	TGTGCCAGCAGCTCCCGGGCCGTGCACTATAATTCACCCCTCCACTTT	CASSSRAVHYNSPLHF
TRBV19	-	-	TRBJ1-5	TGTGCCAGTAGTATAGATCGTCGCATTAGCAATCAGCCCCAGCATTTT	CASSIDRRISNQPQHF
TRBV11-2	-	-	TRBJ2-2	TGTGCCAGCAGCTTATGGGGCAGGGGGAACACCGGGGAGCTGTTTTTT	CASSLWGRGNTGELFF
TRBV7-3	-	-	TRBJ2-1	TGTGCCAGCAGCTTACCTGCCGGGGCTGAGCAGTTCTTC	CASSLPAGAEQFF
TRBV27	TRBD2	-	TRBJ2-2	TGTGCCAGCACCCCGACTAGCGGGGGGGACACCGGGGAGCTGTTTTTT	CASTPTSGGDTGELFF
TRBV5-1	-	-	TRBJ1-6	TGCGCCAGCAGCTTGGGGACGGATAATTCACCCCTCCACTTT	CASSLGTDNSPLHF
TRBV18	TRBD1	-	TRBJ2-3	TGTGCCAGCTCCAGGACAGGGAGCACAGATACGCAGTATTTT	CASSRTGSTDTQYF
TRBV27	TRBD1	-	TRBJ1-4	TGTGCCAGCAGTCTGGACAGGGTCGGCGAAAAACTGTTTTTT	CASSLDRVGEKLFF
TRBV2	-	-	TRBJ1-1	TGTGCCAGCACCGACCCCGGACGCCCCGTGGCTTTCTTT	CASTDPGRPVAFF
TRBV19	-	-	TRBJ1-6	TGTGCCAGTAGTATGTCCCGATATAATTCACCCCTCCACTTT	CASSMSRYNSPLHF
TRBV21-1	-	medium-sized	TRBJ2-7	TGTGCCAGCAGCAAAGAGGGACAGGGTAGTACCTACGAGCAGTACTTC	CASSKEGQGSTYEQYF
TRBV30	-	few	TRBJ2-2	TGTGCCTGGAGTGTATTAAGTACCGGGGAGCTGTTTTTT	CAWSVLSTGELFF
TRBV5-4	TRBD1	few	TRBJ2-4	TGTGCCAGCAGCTTGGGGGGGACAGGTAGTAACATTCAGTACTTC	CASSLGGTGSNIQYF
TRBV20-1	TRBD1	few	TRBJ1-4	TGCAGTGCTAGCGACAGGGGCTCTATTTTT	CSASDRGSIF